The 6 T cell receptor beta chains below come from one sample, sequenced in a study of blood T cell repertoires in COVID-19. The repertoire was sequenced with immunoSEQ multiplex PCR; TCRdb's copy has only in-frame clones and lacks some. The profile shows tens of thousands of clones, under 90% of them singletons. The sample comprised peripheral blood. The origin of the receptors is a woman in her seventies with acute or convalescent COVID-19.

This CDR3 reads CASSVQGDTGELFF. The CDR3 region has the DNA TGTGCCAGCAGCGTACAGGGGGACACCGGGGAGCTGTTTTTT. The chain combines TRBV9 with TRBJ2-2; 7 nucleotides line up with TRBD1. The germline V gene has CDR1 SGDLS and CDR2 YYNGEE. V shed 1 base, J shed 3 bases, and the junction held 0 bases outside the gene matches. The CDR3 runs to 14 residues.

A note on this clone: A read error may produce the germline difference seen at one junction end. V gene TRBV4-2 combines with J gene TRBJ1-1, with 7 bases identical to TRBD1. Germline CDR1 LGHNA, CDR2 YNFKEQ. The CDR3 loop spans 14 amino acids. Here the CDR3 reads CASSQVRGTGQYHF. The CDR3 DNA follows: TGTGCCAGCAGCCAAGTGCGAGGTACGGGACAGTACCACTTT.

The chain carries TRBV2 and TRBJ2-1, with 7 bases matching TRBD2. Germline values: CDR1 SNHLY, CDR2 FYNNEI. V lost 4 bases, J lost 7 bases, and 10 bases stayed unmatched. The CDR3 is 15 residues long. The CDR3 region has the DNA TGTGCCAGCAGTGGGGAGCGGGGTTACAATAATGAGCAGTTCTTC. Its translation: CASSGERGYNNEQFF.

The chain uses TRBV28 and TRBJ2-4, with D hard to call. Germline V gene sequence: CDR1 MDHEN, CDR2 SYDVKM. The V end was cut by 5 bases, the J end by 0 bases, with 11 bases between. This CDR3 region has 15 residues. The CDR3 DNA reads TGTGCCAGCAGTGTCAGTGCCCCAGCCAAAAACATTCAGTACTTC. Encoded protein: CASSVSAPAKNIQYF. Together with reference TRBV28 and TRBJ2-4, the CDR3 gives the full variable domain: DVKVTQSSRYLVKRTGEKVFLECVQDMDHENMFWYRQDPGLGLRLIYFSYDVKMKEKGDIPEGYSVSREKKERFSLILESASTNQTSMYLCASSVSAPAKNIQYFGAGTRLSVL.

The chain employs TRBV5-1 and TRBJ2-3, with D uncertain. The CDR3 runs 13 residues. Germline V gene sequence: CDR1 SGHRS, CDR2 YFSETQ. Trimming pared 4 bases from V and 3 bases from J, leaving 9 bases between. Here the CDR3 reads CASSPYTTDTQYF. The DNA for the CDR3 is TGCGCCAGCAGCCCGTACACAACAGATACGCAGTATTTT.

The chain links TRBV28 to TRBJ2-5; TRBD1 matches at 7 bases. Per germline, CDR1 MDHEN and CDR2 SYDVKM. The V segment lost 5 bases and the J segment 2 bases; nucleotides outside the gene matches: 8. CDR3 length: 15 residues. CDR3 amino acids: CASSQRGRGQETQYF. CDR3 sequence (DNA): TGTGCCAGCAGTCAGAGGGGGCGCGGGCAAGAGACCCAGTACTTC. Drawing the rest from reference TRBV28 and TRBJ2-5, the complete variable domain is DVKVTQSSRYLVKRTGEKVFLECVQDMDHENMFWYRQDPGLGLRLIYFSYDVKMKEKGDIPEGYSVSREKKERFSLILESASTNQTSMYLCASSQRGRGQETQYFGPGTRLLVL.